The next 28 T cell receptor beta chains were all read from a single sample in a study of T-cell memory formation after mild COVID-19. One entry per CDR3 protein, called by TCRdb with MiXCR from the 5' RACE reads. The top ten clones hold roughly 23% of a sample with some 300,000 distinct CDR3 sequences, around 20% of them seen once. The sample taken for sequencing was PBMCs or a T cell subset sorted from them (not recorded which). The receptors here all came from a young man who had mild COVID-19 (a few samples of this study predate the infection). Cell type and time point are not known.

This clonotype was observed a handful of times. The chain couples TRBV7-2 to TRBJ2-5, with 15 bases that match TRBD2. Germline CDR1 and CDR2: SGHTA and FQGNSA. The CDR3 consists of 18 residues. After removal of 3 bases from V and 4 bases from J, the junction contained 9 bases not matched to a gene. The CDR3 DNA reads as TGTGCCAGCAGCTTGCAGGGACTAGCGGGAGGAGAGGGAGAGACCCAGTACTTC. Its protein is CASSLQGLAGGEGETQYF.

In its sample, this clonotype was seen a few times. The V and J genes are TRBV7-9 and TRBJ2-7; maybe TRBD1 (6 bases). Germline V lookup: CDR1 SEHNR, CDR2 FQNEAQ (reference sequence). The CDR3 is made up of 14 amino acids. V was clipped by 5 bases and J by 1 base, with 12 bases between them. CDR3 DNA: TGTGCCAGCAGCCGTCAACAGGGATCCTACGAGCAGTACGTC. It yields the protein CASSRQQGSYEQYV.

This clonotype was seen more than once but under ten times. J is TRBJ2-2 and V is TRBV6-5, with TRBD2 identical over 9 bases. Germline-derived CDR1 and CDR2 are MNHEY and SVGAGI. This CDR3 contains 17 residues. Trimming took 6 bases from V and 3 from J; bases not matched to a gene: 11. CDR3 amino acids: CASSAFAGGPDTGELFF. The CDR3 coding sequence is TGTGCCAGCAGCGCATTCGCGGGGGGGCCGGACACCGGGGAGCTGTTTTTT.

This rearrangement joins TRBV7-9 to TRBJ2-3, with 12 positions matching TRBD2. Germline lookup yields CDR1 SEHNR and CDR2 FQNEAQ (reference sequence). V lost 2 bases, J lost 4 bases, and 7 bases stayed unmatched. The CDR3 is made up of 17 amino acids. CDR3 sequence reads: CASSLRRTSGVADTQYF. For the CDR3, the DNA is TGTGCCAGCAGCTTACGTAGGACTAGCGGGGTTGCAGATACGCAGTATTTT.

This clonotype was detected ten times or more. J is TRBJ2-3 and V is TRBV20-1; 7 positions match TRBD2. The CDR3 runs to 15 residues. Losses at the gene ends were 1 base for V and 2 bases for J; bases not matched to a gene: 6. CDR1 and CDR2 (germline): DFQATT, SNEGSKA (reference sequence). CDR3 protein: CSARVSGGYTDTQYF. In nucleotides, the CDR3 is TGCAGTGCTAGAGTGTCGGGGGGATACACAGATACGCAGTATTTT.

A few counts support this clonotype. The CDR3 protein is CASSLAGHNSPLHF. The DNA of the CDR3 is TGTGCCAGCAGCTTAGCAGGGCATAATTCACCCCTCCACTTT. This chain links TRBV7-6 with TRBJ1-6, with no clear D. Germline V gives CDR1 SGHVS, CDR2 FNYEAQ. Trimming shortened V by 0 bases and J by 5 bases, and 5 bases separated the two germline ends. The CDR3 is 14 residues long.

This clonotype has only a few counts. This chain connects TRBV10-3 to TRBJ2-6; TRBD1 is a possible D gene (6 bases). The CDR3 covers 16 residues. Trimming took 6 bases from V and 0 from J, leaving 12 bases between them. The germline V gene has CDR1 ENHRY and CDR2 SYGVKD. CDR3 bases: TGTGCCATCAGCCCAGACAGGAGCTCTGGGGCCAACGTCCTGACTTTC. The encoded protein is CAISPDRSSGANVLTF.

V usage is TRBV11-2 and J usage is TRBJ1-4; D is perhaps TRBD1 (5 bases). The CDR3 extends over 14 amino acids. Per the germline V gene, CDR1 is SGHAT and CDR2 is FQNNGV. The V gene lost 5 bases and the J gene lost 8 bases, with 15 bases spanning the gap. CDR3 protein: CASSHRGSGEKLFF. CDR3 DNA sequence: TGTGCCAGCAGCCACCGGGGGTCTGGAGAAAAACTGTTTTTT.

The V and J genes are TRBV6-4 and TRBJ2-7; 9 positions agree with TRBD1. The CDR3 contains 19 residues. V gave up 6 bases and J gave up 2 bases; unmatched junction bases: 20. Germline V CDR1 and CDR2: MRHNA, SNTAGT. CDR3 DNA sequence: TGTGCCAGCAGCGAAGGGATGAAGTCGACAGGGGGTGAGACCTACGAGCAGTACGTC. It encodes CASSEGMKSTGGETYEQYV.

This clonotype was seen many times. The rearrangement joins TRBV20-1 to TRBJ2-3; 9 bases agree with TRBD1. With V trimmed by 6 bases and J by 0 bases, 13 bases remained unmatched. The CDR3 length is 17 residues. Germline-derived CDR1 and CDR2 are DFQATT and SNEGSKA (reference sequence). CDR3 DNA sequence: TGCAGTGCGACTCCGGGACAGGGAATTTCTAGCACAGATACGCAGTATTTT. This encodes CSATPGQGISSTDTQYF.

This clonotype was found a few times. The chain has TRBV27 and TRBJ1-5, with TRBD1 as a possible D gene (6 bases). The ends were cut back, 3 bases at V and 7 bases at J, with 16 bases in the middle. This CDR3 comprises 15 residues. Germline V gives CDR1 MNHEY, CDR2 SMNVEV (reference sequence). The CDR3 spells CASSFTGAIGQPQHF. The CDR3 DNA reads as TGTGCCAGCAGTTTCACGGGGGCTATCGGGCAGCCCCAGCATTTT.

This clonotype has more than one count but fewer than ten. The rearrangement links TRBV29-1 to TRBJ2-7; TRBD1 agrees at 11 bases. J gave up 4 bases and V 0 bases, and 2 bases lay outside the gene matches. The CDR3 has 14 amino acids. In germline, CDR1 is SQVTM, CDR2 ANQGSEA. The CDR3 DNA reads as TGCAGCGTTGAAGAGGGGACAGGGGGTTACGAGCAGTACTTC. Its translation: CSVEEGTGGYEQYF.

In its sample, this clonotype was seen many times. The chain uses TRBV7-9 and TRBJ2-2; 8 bases line up with TRBD1. Losses at the gene ends were 8 bases for V and 3 bases for J; bases not matched to a gene: 5. The germline V gene encodes CDR1 SEHNR and CDR2 FQNEAQ (reference sequence). The CDR3 has 14 amino acids. The DNA of the CDR3 is TGTGCCAGCGCGGACAGGGCCTACACCGGGGAGCTGTTTTTT. Translation gives CASADRAYTGELFF.

This sequence joins TRBV28 and TRBJ1-5; D gene uncertain. The germline gives CDR1 MDHEN, CDR2 SYDVKM. The germline V and J ends were trimmed by 5 bases and 1 base, with 9 bases remaining between them. The CDR3 is 14 amino acids. CDR3 region: CASSQVKSNQPQHF. CDR3 sequence (DNA): TGTGCCAGCAGTCAGGTAAAGAGCAATCAGCCCCAGCATTTT.

This clonotype was observed a few times. J is TRBJ1-1 and V is TRBV29-1; tentatively, D is TRBD1 (5 bases). The CDR3 is made up of 11 amino acids. Trimming cost V 3 bases and J 6 bases, with 8 bases left between them. Germline CDR1 and CDR2: SQVTM and ANQGSEA. CDR3 coding DNA: TGCAGCGTTGAGGGGGTGGCTGAAGCTTTCTTT. Its translation is CSVEGVAEAFF. The full variable domain, in which reference TRBV29-1 and TRBJ1-1 provide the parts outside the CDR3, is SAVISQKPSRDICQRGTSLTIQCQVDSQVTMMFWYRQQPGQSLTLIATANQGSEATYESGFVIDKFPISRPNLTFSTLTVSNMSPEDSSIYLCSVEGVAEAFFGQGTRLTVV.

This clonotype was counted between two and nine times. The J gene is TRBJ2-2, the V gene TRBV12-3 or TRBV12-4; no clear D. This CDR3 has 13 amino acids. V was shortened by 1 base and J by 9 bases, with 9 bases between the two germline ends. The CDR3 spells CASSLGRQWELFF. The CDR3 DNA sequence: TGTGCCAGCAGTTTAGGCCGACAATGGGAGCTGTTTTTT.

This sequence joins TRBV4-3 and TRBJ1-2; 9 bases agree with TRBD1. The CDR3 length is 15 residues. Trimming removed 4 bases from V and 2 bases from J; junction bases left unmatched: 5. CDR1 is LGHNA and CDR2 is YSLEER in the germline V gene. CDR3 region: CASSLLGQGNYGYTF. The CDR3 nucleotides read TGCGCCAGCAGCCTCCTCGGACAGGGGAACTATGGCTACACCTTC.

The sample holds a few counts of this clonotype. The rearrangement links TRBV7-6 to TRBJ2-2, with 9 bases aligning to TRBD1. V dropped 1 base and J dropped 7; count of bases not matched to a gene: 4. CDR3 length equals 15 residues. CDR1 and CDR2 from the germline V gene are SGHVS and FNYEAQ. CDR3 nucleotides: TGTGCCAGCAGCTTAGACAGGGGGCCGAACGGGGAGCTGTTTTTT. This encodes CASSLDRGPNGELFF.

The chain joins TRBV4-3 to TRBJ2-7; tentative D call: TRBD2 (5 bases). Germline V CDR1 and CDR2: LGHNA, YSLEER. The CDR3 has 15 amino acids. Trimming took 0 bases from V and 0 from J, leaving 9 bases between them. CDR3 region: CASSQDHAGSYEQYF. The CDR3 nucleotides read TGCGCCAGCAGCCAAGATCACGCGGGCTCCTACGAGCAGTACTTC.

This clonotype has more than one count but fewer than ten. This chain uses TRBV7-4 with TRBJ2-1; 10 bases agree with TRBD2. This CDR3 has 16 amino acids. Germline V gene lookup returns CDR1 SGHVT and CDR2 SQSDAQ. Germline trimming cut 5 bases from V and 6 bases from J; bases unmatched to any gene: 10. CDR3 sequence reads: CASSPAAGGPSNEQFF. The CDR3 region has the DNA TGTGCCAGCAGCCCCGCAGCGGGGGGGCCATCCAATGAGCAGTTCTTC.

The chain uses TRBV2 and TRBJ2-1; maybe TRBD2 (6 bases). The CDR3 is 15 residues long. The germline V gene has CDR1 SNHLY and CDR2 FYNNEI. Trimming left V 5 bases short and J 5 bases short, with 16 bases between. CDR3 protein: CASSSGPPPNNEQFF. The CDR3 nucleotides read TGTGCCAGCAGTAGCGGGCCCCCCCCCAACAATGAGCAGTTCTTC.

J is TRBJ2-1 and V is TRBV20-1; weak D call: TRBD1 (7 bases). V was cut by 5 bases and J by 8 bases, with 13 bases left in between. Per the germline V gene, CDR1 is DFQATT and CDR2 is SNEGSKA (reference sequence). The CDR3 loop spans 12 amino acids. CDR3 coding DNA: TGCAGTGCTCCCCGGAGGGGGCATGAGCAGTTCTTC. Amino acids: CSAPRRGHEQFF.

The chain recombines TRBV7-3 with TRBJ1-5; 8 bases map to TRBD1. Germline V lookup: CDR1 SGHTA, CDR2 FQGTGA. The CDR3 sequence is 17 residues long. The V gene end was trimmed by 1 base and the J gene end by 1 base; junction bases not matched to a gene: 6. The CDR3 is CASSLIRGLLSNQPQHF. The CDR3 DNA reads as TGTGCCAGCAGCTTAATCAGGGGGCTTTTGAGCAATCAGCCCCAGCATTTT.

This clonotype was counted only a few times. The chain combines TRBV3-1 with TRBJ1-1; 7 bases are shared with TRBD1. The CDR3 loop spans 14 amino acids. V was pared by 5 bases and J by 4 bases, with 7 bases of the junction left unmatched. The germline V gene encodes CDR1 LGHDT and CDR2 YNNKEL (reference sequence). In nucleotides, the CDR3 is TGTGCCAGCAGCTTGCGGGACAGCGGCACTGAAGCTTTCTTT. It yields the protein CASSLRDSGTEAFF.

This clonotype is medium-sized within its sample. The chain carries TRBV5-1 and TRBJ2-3, with D unclear. CDR3 length equals 14 residues. Trimming took off 2 bases at V and 1 base at J, with 8 bases between the two ends. Germline CDR1 and CDR2: SGHRS and YFSETQ. The CDR3 region has the DNA TGCGCCAGCAGCTTCGAACGAGGCACAGATACGCAGTATTTT. Translated, it gives CASSFERGTDTQYF.

This clonotype has just a few counts. The rearrangement uses TRBV6-1 and TRBJ2-3; D not certain. V dropped 2 bases and J dropped 14 bases, with 20 bases sitting between them. CDR3 size: 14 residues. Looked up from germline, CDR1 is MNHNS and CDR2 is SASEGT. The CDR3 region has the DNA TGTGCCAGCAGTGAATCCTTCTCCTTCACGCAGTCGTATTTT. The encoded protein is CASSESFSFTQSYF.

The chain uses TRBV4-1 and TRBJ1-5; D not certain. Germline V gives CDR1 MGHRA, CDR2 YSYEKL. The V and J ends lost 1 base and 10 bases respectively, with 17 bases between them. The CDR3 loop spans 15 amino acids. In DNA form, the CDR3 reads TGCGCCAGCAGCCAAGTCGTTGCCGCGTTCAAACCCCAGCATTTT. As protein: CASSQVVAAFKPQHF.

There are a few counts of this clonotype. The chain combines TRBV6-2 or TRBV6-3 with TRBJ1-2; D unresolved. This CDR3 is 13 amino acids long. V shed 6 bases and J shed 4 bases, with 12 bases lying between them. Germline values: CDR1 MNHEY, CDR2 SVGEGT. The CDR3 protein is CASSRTGSYGYTF. The CDR3 nucleotides read TGTGCCAGCAGCCGCACCGGGAGCTATGGCTACACCTTC.